The table lists the clone carrying this T cell receptor (beta chain) with a count of one. The sample comes from a study of blood T cell repertoires in COVID-19. On the study more broadly: Acute-phase and convalescent COVID-19 samples originated in the United States, Italy and Spain. Sample material is recorded as cDNA or gDNA derived from T cells, B-cell-depleted T cells, or PBMCs.

Original processing notes: Amplification of reference gene primers was used by the study to estimate nucleated cell counts. Using immunoSEQ multiplex PCR, the repertoire was profiled, and TCRdb retains in-frame clones only, with some absent. The DNA was the basis for D and trimming; V, J and clone size are from that table. The table records about 180,000 clones, about 89% of them present only once. Trimming took 3 bases from V and 0 from J, leaving 6 bases between them. Per the germline V gene, CDR1 is SGHAT and CDR2 is FQNNGV. The CDR3 has 15 amino acids. The sequence was obtained from a man in his forties or fifties with active or convalescent COVID-19. The sample taken for sequencing was peripheral blood. This chain links TRBV11-2 with TRBJ1-6; D gene unclear. For the CDR3, the DNA is TGTGCCAGCAGCTTCGAGAGCTCCTATAATTCACCCCTCCACTTT. As protein: CASSFESSYNSPLHF.